Described below is a single T cell receptor (beta chain) sequence and its context. Its antigen is currently unknown. Different DNA sequences within this sample yield the same CDR3. In germline, CDR1 is SGHTA, CDR2 FQGTGA. The CDR3 consists of 13 residues. V lost 0 bases, J lost 4 bases, and 7 bases lay in between. The sample comes from a study of T cell responses to AZD1222 COVID-19 vaccine. This table comes from immunoSEQ multiplex PCR, and its TCRdb copy is limited to in-frame clones, with some not included. The table includes about 140,000 clones, about 90% detected once. General study findings and limits: The donor group comprised mostly white British people and more females; the analysis possibly underestimated clonal diversity.

Sequences were derived from peripheral blood, sampled on day 0 of AZD1222 vaccination. The chain joins TRBV7-3 to TRBJ2-7; tentatively, D is TRBD2 (5 bases). The source is an adult in good health. The CDR3 bases are TGTGCCAGCAGCTTAACGGGCGGGTACGAGCAGTACTTC. Residues: CASSLTGGYEQYF. The entire variable domain, with the rest obtained from reference TRBV7-3 and TRBJ2-7, is as follows: GAGVSQTPSNKVTEKGKYVELRCDPISGHTALYWYRQSLGQGPEFLIYFQGTGAADDSGLPNDRFFAVRPEGSVSTLKIQRTERGDSAVYLCASSLTGGYEQYFGPGTRLTVT.